This is a list of T cell receptor beta chains from one sample in a study of graft-versus-host responses after intestinal transplantation. No antigen has been assigned to these receptors. Libraries were prepared by immunoSEQ multiplex PCR; TCRdb keeps only in-frame clonotypes and omits some of them. Of roughly 120,000 clones listed, 85% to 95% are singletons. Sequences were derived from unstimulated CD4+ T cells sorted from spleen or lymph node cells, sampled before transplant. The receptor set was obtained from a human donor who was the organ donor for an intestinal transplant. Both conserved end residues are part of each CDR3. Fields, in order: J gene, D gene, V gene, clone size, CDR3 DNA, CDR3 protein. The D gene is left open where the match is weak. Clone sizes are given selectively: once, few, many, or a class where the clone is expanded.

J gene: TRBJ2-3; D gene: -; V gene: TRBV19; clone size: -; CDR3 DNA: TGTGCCAGTAGCCGGCGGGACAGATTCTCTAGCACAGATACGCAGTATTTT; CDR3 protein: CASSRRDRFSSTDTQYF
J gene: TRBJ2-4; D gene: -; V gene: TRBV4-3; clone size: -; CDR3 DNA: TGCGCCAGCAGCCAGCCACTAGCCAAAAACATTCAGTACTTC; CDR3 protein: CASSQPLAKNIQYF
J gene: TRBJ1-1; D gene: -; V gene: TRBV2; clone size: -; CDR3 DNA: TGTGCCAGCAGGAAACAGGGCGGCACTGAAGCTTTCTTT; CDR3 protein: CASRKQGGTEAFF
J gene: TRBJ2-5; D gene: TRBD2; V gene: TRBV4-1; clone size: -; CDR3 DNA: TGCGCCAGCAGCCGAAGAGCGGGATTCCAAGAGACCCAGTACTTC; CDR3 protein: CASSRRAGFQETQYF
J gene: TRBJ1-1; D gene: -; V gene: TRBV4-2; clone size: -; CDR3 DNA: TGTGCCAGCAGCCAAGAGTACAGGAACACTGAAGCTTTCTTT; CDR3 protein: CASSQEYRNTEAFF
J gene: TRBJ2-1; D gene: -; V gene: TRBV9; clone size: -; CDR3 DNA: TGTGCCAGCAACTATGGGGGCAGCTCCTACAATGAGCAGTTCTTC; CDR3 protein: CASNYGGSSYNEQFF
J gene: TRBJ2-1; D gene: -; V gene: TRBV18; clone size: -; CDR3 DNA: TGTGCCAGCTCACCACCGGGACAGGGGATAGCGGGAGATTACGGCGGGCAGTTCTTC; CDR3 protein: CASSPPGQGIAGDYGGQFF
J gene: TRBJ1-1; D gene: TRBD1; V gene: TRBV5-5; clone size: -; CDR3 DNA: TGTGCCAGCAGCCCCAAACAGGGGCTATTTTCAGCTTTCTTT; CDR3 protein: CASSPKQGLFSAFF
J gene: TRBJ2-5; D gene: -; V gene: TRBV11-2; clone size: -; CDR3 DNA: TGTGCCAGCGGAGGGGGGGGAGAGACCCAGTACTTC; CDR3 protein: CASGGGGETQYF
J gene: TRBJ2-7; D gene: -; V gene: TRBV7-9; clone size: -; CDR3 DNA: TGTGCCAGCAGCTTATTTTCCGGGACCACCTACGAGCAGTACTTC; CDR3 protein: CASSLFSGTTYEQYF
J gene: TRBJ1-4; D gene: -; V gene: TRBV28; clone size: -; CDR3 DNA: TGTGCCAGCACCGGGACAAAGGAAAAACTGTTTTTT; CDR3 protein: CASTGTKEKLFF
J gene: TRBJ2-1; D gene: -; V gene: TRBV18; clone size: -; CDR3 DNA: TGTGCCAGCTCACCACCGGCCGGAACTATGGTGGCCTACAATGAGCAGTTCTTC; CDR3 protein: CASSPPAGTMVAYNEQFF
J gene: TRBJ2-7; D gene: -; V gene: TRBV5-1; clone size: -; CDR3 DNA: TGCGCCAGCAGCCCGGGGACGACTTCCTACGAGCAGTACTTC; CDR3 protein: CASSPGTTSYEQYF
J gene: TRBJ2-3; D gene: -; V gene: TRBV19; clone size: -; CDR3 DNA: TGTGCCAGTAGTATTCGACTGGCAGGGAGGGGGGCAGATACGCAGTATTTT; CDR3 protein: CASSIRLAGRGADTQYF
J gene: TRBJ2-1; D gene: TRBD2; V gene: TRBV5-6; clone size: -; CDR3 DNA: TGTGCCAGCAGCTTGGAACTAGCGGGAGGTAAAGGGTACAATGAGCAGTTCTTC; CDR3 protein: CASSLELAGGKGYNEQFF
J gene: TRBJ1-3; D gene: -; V gene: TRBV10-3; clone size: -; CDR3 DNA: TGTGCCATCAGTGAGTCGGGAGTAGATGGAAACACCATATATTTT; CDR3 protein: CAISESGVDGNTIYF
J gene: TRBJ1-5; D gene: TRBD1; V gene: TRBV7-9; clone size: once; CDR3 DNA: TGTGCCAGCAGCACAGGGGGCCAACAGCCCCAGCATTTT; CDR3 protein: CASSTGGQQPQHF
J gene: TRBJ2-5; D gene: -; V gene: TRBV20-1; clone size: -; CDR3 DNA: TGCAGTGCTGTGGAGGAGACCCAGTACTTC; CDR3 protein: CSAVEETQYF
J gene: TRBJ2-7; D gene: TRBD1; V gene: TRBV28; clone size: -; CDR3 DNA: TGTGCCAGCAGTTCGTCGGGACAGGTTTCCTACGAGCAGTACTTC; CDR3 protein: CASSSSGQVSYEQYF
J gene: TRBJ1-1; D gene: -; V gene: TRBV30; clone size: -; CDR3 DNA: TGTGCCTGGAGTGTTATGACGAAAGCTTTCTTT; CDR3 protein: CAWSVMTKAFF